Detailed here is one TCR beta chain. Its antigen remains unidentified. Blood CD8+ and CD4+ T cells underwent high-throughput TCR beta sequencing. Healthy donors, matched for age and sex, constituted the control group. Germline V gives CDR1 DFQATT, CDR2 SNEGSKA (reference sequence). The CDR3 is made up of 11 amino acids. Trimming pared 0 bases from V and 8 bases from J, leaving 7 bases between. The data are from a study of CD8 T cells in Susac syndrome. Study-level points and caveats: The study acknowledged a relatively small number of individuals in its TCR sequencing and HLA analysis.

RNA totalling roughly 0.45 to 1 ug underwent reverse transcription with random hexamers. The CDR3 of TCR beta was amplified by immunoSEQ multiplex PCR across 54 Vbeta and 13 Jbeta. TCRdb independently ran MiXCR on the immunoSEQ multiplex PCR reads; one entry per CDR3 protein. This table has about 140,000 distinct CDR3 sequences, 85% to 95% appearing once. The sequence was collected from a human donor in good health. This rearrangement joins TRBV20-1 to TRBJ1-2; D gene unclear. The sample comprised CD8+ T cells from PBMCs. As DNA, the CDR3 is TGCAGTGCTAGAGATCAAGCGGGCTACACCTTC. This encodes CSARDQAGYTF.